Presented here are 7 T cell receptor beta chains from one specimen sequenced in a study of blood T cell repertoires in COVID-19. The method was immunoSEQ multiplex PCR; TCRdb's version includes in-frame clones alone and lacks a portion of them. This sample has around 40,000 clones, with 92% found just once. The sequencing input was peripheral blood. All receptors derive from a human donor in a cohort sampled during active COVID-19.

The rearrangement uses TRBV19 and TRBJ1-5; D is possibly TRBD1 (6 bases). Per germline, CDR1 LNHDA and CDR2 SQIVND (reference sequence). The CDR3 contains 14 residues. V was shortened by 4 bases and J by 4 bases, with 11 bases between the two germline ends. Here the CDR3 reads CASSNRENNQPQHF. The CDR3 region has the DNA TGTGCCAGTAGTAACAGGGAGAATAATCAGCCCCAGCATTTT.

In its sample, this clone was seen once. The gene calls are TRBV2 and TRBJ1-2, with 9 bases matching TRBD1. The CDR3 contains 15 residues. Germline V gene data show CDR1 as SNHLY and CDR2 as FYNNEI. The V segment lost 5 bases and the J segment 4 bases; nucleotides outside the gene matches: 8. This CDR3 reads CASSYSGTGPYGYTF. The CDR3 DNA follows: TGTGCCAGCAGTTACTCCGGGACAGGGCCCTATGGCTACACCTTC. The whole variable domain, filled in from reference TRBV2 and TRBJ1-2, reads EPEVTQTPSHQVTQMGQEVILRCVPISNHLYFYWYRQILGQKVEFLVSFYNNEISEKSEIFDDQFSVERPDGSNFTLKIRSTKLEDSAMYFCASSYSGTGPYGYTFGSGTRLTVV.

V is TRBV7-9 and J is TRBJ2-5, with 11 nucleotides matching TRBD2. The germline V gene encodes CDR1 SEHNR and CDR2 FQNEAQ (reference sequence). This CDR3 has 14 residues. The junction had 3 bases not matched to a gene; V was cut back by 4 bases and J by 5 bases. For the CDR3, the DNA is TGTGCCAGCAGCTCCTCTAGCGGGGGGGAGACCCAGTACTTC. Translating it yields CASSSSSGGETQYF.

The chain uses TRBV6-5 and TRBJ2-1; 7 bases fit TRBD1. This CDR3 has 14 amino acids. Germline trimming cut 5 bases from V and 2 bases from J; bases unmatched to any gene: 3. CDR1 and CDR2 (germline): MNHEY, SVGAGI. CDR3 coding DNA: TGTGCCAGCAGTAGGGACAGAGCCTACAATGAGCAGTTCTTC. This codes for CASSRDRAYNEQFF.

V usage is TRBV7-2 and J usage is TRBJ1-5, with 9 bases lining up with TRBD1. Germline V gene lookup returns CDR1 SGHTA and CDR2 FQGNSA. The V segment lost 0 bases and the J segment 3 bases; nucleotides outside the gene matches: 3. CDR3 size: 16 residues. The CDR3 DNA reads TGTGCCAGCAGCTTAGCCGGGACAGGGAACAATCAGCCCCAGCATTTT. It translates to CASSLAGTGNNQPQHF.

The J gene is TRBJ1-1, the V gene TRBV7-9; D call uncertain. The CDR3 is 13 amino acids. Germline assignment: CDR1 SEHNR and CDR2 FQNEAQ (reference sequence). Trimming pared 4 bases from V and 3 bases from J, leaving 9 bases between. This CDR3 is CASSSIAYTEAFF. The CDR3 DNA sequence: TGTGCCAGCAGCTCCATAGCTTACACTGAAGCTTTCTTT.

This clone showed up just once. V gene TRBV2 combines with J gene TRBJ2-7; the match to TRBD2 covers 8 bases. The V segment lost 6 bases and the J segment 2 bases; nucleotides outside the gene matches: 9. Germline V CDR1 and CDR2: SNHLY, FYNNEI. The length of the CDR3 is 15 residues. CDR3 in amino acids: CASSDPGGKTYEQYF. CDR3 DNA: TGTGCCAGCAGCGACCCGGGAGGGAAAACCTACGAGCAGTACTTC.